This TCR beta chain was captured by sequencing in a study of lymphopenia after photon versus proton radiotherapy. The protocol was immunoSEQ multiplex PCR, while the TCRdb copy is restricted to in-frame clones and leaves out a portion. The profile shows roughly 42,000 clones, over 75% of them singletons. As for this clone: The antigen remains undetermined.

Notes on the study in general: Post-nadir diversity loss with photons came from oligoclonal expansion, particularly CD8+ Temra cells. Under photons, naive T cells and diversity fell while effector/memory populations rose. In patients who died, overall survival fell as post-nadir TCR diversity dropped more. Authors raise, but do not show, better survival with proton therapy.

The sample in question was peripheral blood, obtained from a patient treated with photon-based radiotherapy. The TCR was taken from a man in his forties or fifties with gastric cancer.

CDR3 coding DNA: TGCGCCAGACGACAGGCCCTTAGTTATTCAGATACGCAGTATTTT. As protein: CARRQALSYSDTQYF. V usage is TRBV10-1 and J usage is TRBJ2-3; a weak D match, TRBD1 (6 bases). Between the trimmed V and J ends, which lost 9 bases and 4 bases, there was a span of 20 bases. The CDR3 has 15 amino acids. CDR1 WNHNN and CDR2 SYGVQD come from the germline V gene (reference sequence).